The rows below give T cell receptor beta chains drawn from one sample of a study of Ad26.COV2.S vaccination and SARS-CoV-2 variants. Data came from immunoSEQ multiplex PCR; TCRdb stores just in-frame clones and leaves some out. In the table there are 330,000 or so clones, 75% to 90% of which are singletons. The input for sequencing was peripheral blood, taken in a trial of Ad26.COV2.S vaccine versus placebo. The receptors originated from a person between 18 and 65 years old who received the Ad26.COV2.S COVID-19 vaccine or a placebo. Both conserved end residues are part of each CDR3. The D gene is left open where the match is weak. Size values are once, few and many counts, or a class for expanded clones, and some rows have none.

V	size	J	length	D	CDR3	DNA
TRBV6-1	NA	TRBJ2-3	15	NA	CASSDRTASTDTQYF	TGTGCCAGCAGTGACCGGACGGCTAGCACAGATACGCAGTATTTT
TRBV13	NA	TRBJ1-2	15	TRBD1	CASTSMSTGDYGYTF	TGTGCCAGCACCTCTATGTCAACAGGGGACTATGGCTACACCTTC
TRBV9	NA	TRBJ2-1	14	NA	CASSVGSPYNEQFF	TGTGCCAGCAGCGTTGGGAGTCCCTACAATGAGCAGTTCTTC
TRBV19	NA	TRBJ2-3	16	NA	CASSVTKWGRSDTQYF	TGTGCCAGTAGTGTTACCAAATGGGGCCGATCCGATACGCAGTATTTT
TRBV30	NA	TRBJ1-5	14	TRBD1	CAFTGQGVDQPQHF	TGTGCCTTTACCGGACAGGGGGTCGATCAGCCCCAGCATTTT
TRBV4-1	NA	TRBJ2-5	14	TRBD2	CASRLTSGGETQYF	TGCGCCAGCAGGCTGACTAGCGGAGGGGAGACCCAGTACTTC
TRBV4-2	NA	TRBJ1-5	14	NA	CASSPGTVNQPQHF	TGTGCCAGCAGCCCGGGAACAGTGAATCAGCCCCAGCATTTT
TRBV19	once	TRBJ2-5	14	NA	CASSYTGSRETQYF	TGTGCCAGTAGTTATACAGGGAGTCGGGAGACCCAGTACTTC
TRBV18	once	TRBJ2-3	11	NA	CASSLTDTQYF	TGTGCCAGCTCCCTCACAGATACGCAGTATTTT
TRBV9	NA	TRBJ1-2	14	TRBD1	CASSVAGTGGSYTF	TGTGCCAGCAGCGTAGCAGGTACAGGGGGCTCTTACACCTTC
TRBV6-6	NA	TRBJ1-3	16	NA	CASSYSFAGAGNTIYF	TGTGCCAGCAGTTACTCCTTTGCGGGGGCTGGAAACACCATATATTTT
TRBV2	NA	TRBJ2-1	12	NA	CASTQLGGQQFF	TGTGCCAGTACTCAACTCGGGGGCCAGCAGTTCTTC
TRBV6-5	NA	TRBJ1-1	16	NA	CASSYSPLGGNTEAFF	TGTGCCAGCAGTTACTCTCCCCTGGGGGGGAACACTGAAGCTTTCTTT
TRBV7-6	NA	TRBJ1-4	14	NA	CASSQEVSGEKLFF	TGTGCCAGCAGCCAGGAAGTGTCCGGTGAAAAACTGTTTTTT
TRBV5-1	NA	TRBJ1-2	15	NA	CASSFWTEANYGYTF	TGCGCCAGCAGCTTCTGGACGGAAGCTAACTATGGCTACACCTTC
TRBV4-3	NA	TRBJ1-2	15	NA	CASSQGQATGYGYTF	TGCGCCAGCAGCCAAGGACAGGCGACGGGCTATGGCTACACCTTC
TRBV14	NA	TRBJ2-5	12	NA	CASSQFGETQYF	TGTGCCAGCAGCCAATTCGGGGAGACCCAGTACTTC
TRBV5-6	NA	TRBJ1-1	11	NA	CASSDGWAAFF	TGTGCCAGCAGCGATGGGTGGGCGGCTTTCTTT
TRBV28	NA	TRBJ2-1	14	NA	CASSLGNRFDEQFF	TGTGCCAGCAGTTTAGGGAATCGGTTCGACGAGCAGTTCTTC
TRBV5-3	NA	TRBJ1-1	14	TRBD1	CARSSPGQWTEAFF	TGTGCCAGAAGCTCCCCGGGACAGTGGACTGAAGCTTTCTTT
TRBV6-5	NA	TRBJ2-1	13	NA	CASAGAPAGEQFF	TGTGCCAGTGCAGGGGCGCCGGCCGGTGAGCAGTTCTTC
TRBV6-2/TRBV6-3	NA	TRBJ2-1	13	NA	CASSYSLLKEQFF	TGTGCCAGCAGTTACTCGCTCTTGAAAGAGCAGTTCTTC
TRBV6-5	NA	TRBJ2-7	14	TRBD1	CASAPDRGLYEQYF	TGTGCCAGCGCCCCGGACAGGGGGCTCTACGAGCAGTACTTC
TRBV7-3	NA	TRBJ1-2	14	NA	CASSLAGGGYGYTF	TGTGCCAGCAGCTTAGCGGGGGGAGGCTATGGCTACACCTTC
TRBV7-9	NA	TRBJ2-7	14	TRBD1	CASSLGGTDYEQYF	TGTGCCAGCAGCTTAGGTGGGACAGACTACGAGCAGTACTTC
TRBV5-6	NA	TRBJ2-3	16	NA	CASSGVRTERTDTQYF	TGTGCCAGCAGTGGGGTAAGGACAGAACGGACAGATACGCAGTATTTT
TRBV2	NA	TRBJ2-7	14	NA	CASGEDTATYEQYF	TGTGCCAGCGGGGAGGACACCGCAACCTACGAGCAGTACTTC
TRBV4-3	NA	TRBJ2-2	15	NA	CASSQEGWDTGELFF	TGCGCCAGCAGCCAAGAAGGCTGGGACACCGGGGAGCTGTTTTTT
TRBV19	NA	TRBJ1-1	13	TRBD1	CASRQGMNTEAFF	TGTGCCAGTAGACAGGGGATGAACACTGAAGCTTTCTTT
TRBV18	NA	TRBJ1-2	14	NA	CASSPIYADYGYTF	TGTGCCAGCTCACCAATTTATGCTGACTATGGCTACACCTTC
TRBV7-2	once	TRBJ1-1	14	NA	CASSLVGLNTEAFF	TGTGCCAGCAGCTTAGTCGGGCTGAACACTGAAGCTTTCTTT
TRBV3-1/TRBV3-2	NA	TRBJ1-2	13	TRBD1	CASSPWTGYGYTF	TGTGCCAGCAGCCCCTGGACAGGGTATGGCTACACCTTC
TRBV11-1	NA	TRBJ1-2	14	NA	CASSLGSESYGYTF	TGTGCCAGCAGCTTAGGGTCCGAGAGCTATGGCTACACCTTC
TRBV4-2	once	TRBJ1-4	16	NA	CASSQDRPDINEKLFF	TGTGCCAGCAGCCAAGATCGGCCGGATATTAATGAAAAACTGTTTTTT
TRBV7-6	NA	TRBJ2-1	15	TRBD2	CASSVSGGFGDEQFF	TGTGCCAGCAGCGTTAGCGGGGGCTTCGGGGATGAGCAGTTCTTC
TRBV7-9	NA	TRBJ1-1	16	TRBD1	CASSPKQGAAYTEAFF	TGTGCCAGCAGCCCAAAACAGGGGGCGGCTTACACTGAAGCTTTCTTT
TRBV30	NA	TRBJ1-1	13	NA	CAWSTGTLAEAFF	TGTGCCTGGAGCACCGGGACTCTAGCTGAAGCTTTCTTT
TRBV6-1	NA	TRBJ2-7	14	NA	CASSEGRGMLEQYF	TGTGCCAGCAGTGAAGGGAGGGGAATGCTCGAGCAGTACTTC
TRBV30	NA	TRBJ2-1	11	NA	CAWGGYFSQFF	TGTGCCTGGGGAGGGTACTTCTCGCAGTTCTTC
TRBV28	NA	TRBJ1-3	15	NA	CASSLVGAAGNTIYF	TGTGCCAGCAGTTTAGTGGGGGCAGCTGGAAACACCATATATTTT
TRBV15	once	TRBJ1-5	14	NA	CATSRDRGNQPQHF	TGTGCCACCAGCAGAGATAGGGGTAATCAGCCCCAGCATTTT
TRBV6-6	NA	TRBJ2-7	13	NA	CASRPGLNYEQYF	TGTGCCAGCAGGCCGGGACTTAACTACGAGCAGTACTTC
TRBV9	NA	TRBJ2-5	16	TRBD2	CASSVGGGATSRAQYF	TGTGCCAGCAGCGTAGGCGGGGGGGCCACGTCCAGGGCCCAGTACTTC
TRBV5-1	NA	TRBJ2-2	16	NA	CASSLFSGSDFGELFF	TGCGCCAGCAGCTTGTTCTCAGGGTCGGACTTCGGGGAGCTGTTTTTT
TRBV25-1	NA	TRBJ1-6	15	TRBD1	CASSELDRGNSPLHF	TGTGCCAGCAGTGAGTTGGACAGGGGAAATTCACCCCTCCACTTT
TRBV7-2	NA	TRBJ2-7	14	NA	CASSRQEGGYEQYF	TGTGCCAGCAGCCGCCAGGAGGGGGGGTACGAGCAGTACTTC
TRBV2	NA	TRBJ2-3	16	TRBD2	CATNQGSGRGPDTQYF	TGTGCCACCAACCAAGGAAGCGGGAGAGGGCCAGATACGCAGTATTTT
TRBV14	NA	TRBJ2-7	13	NA	CASSRGITYEQYF	TGTGCCAGCAGCCGCGGTATCACCTACGAGCAGTACTTC
TRBV5-4	NA	TRBJ2-3	13	NA	CASSSREADTQYF	TGTGCCAGCAGCTCTAGGGAGGCAGATACGCAGTATTTT
TRBV11-2	NA	TRBJ1-1	15	NA	CASSLVGGGGTEAFF	TGTGCCAGCAGCTTGGTGGGGGGAGGTGGAACTGAAGCTTTCTTT
TRBV5-6	few	TRBJ2-7	13	NA	CASRRAEATRQYF	TGTGCCAGCAGGAGGGCGGAGGCTACGAGGCAGTACTTC
TRBV2	NA	TRBJ2-7	14	NA	CASRIGRERYEQYF	TGTGCCAGCAGGATAGGACGGGAACGCTACGAGCAGTACTTC
TRBV6-1	NA	TRBJ2-2	15	NA	CASSEGQANTGELFF	TGTGCCAGCAGTGAAGGACAGGCGAACACCGGGGAGCTGTTTTTT
TRBV6-2/TRBV6-3	NA	TRBJ2-1	16	TRBD2	CASSIAGYGSYNEQFF	TGTGCCAGCAGCATAGCGGGTTACGGCTCCTACAATGAGCAGTTCTTC
TRBV11-3	NA	TRBJ1-4	18	TRBD1	CASSLDPSNRGLGEKLFF	TGTGCCAGCAGCTTAGACCCCTCAAACAGGGGGCTTGGGGAAAAACTGTTTTTT